This T cell receptor beta chain appears in the sequencing data of a study of T-cell reconstitution after alpha-beta-depleted transplantation in children. V shed 5 bases and J shed 5 bases, with 27 bases lying between them. The germline gives CDR1 DFQATT, CDR2 SNEGSKA (reference sequence). This CDR3 has 17 amino acids. Construction of the TCRbeta library involved unique molecular identifiers. One entry per CDR3 protein results from TCRdb running MiXCR on the PCR reads. The sample records around 400,000 distinct CDR3 sequences, around 9.9% being singletons. This TCR came from a human donor who donated a stem cell graft to a child with acute myeloid leukemia. The sequences come from PBMCs from the stem cell graft donor, collected from the stem cell graft. The chain employs TRBV20-1 and TRBJ1-1; a possible D gene is TRBD1 (6 bases). The CDR3: CSASSIRDTYRGTEAFF. CDR3 sequence (DNA): TGCAGTGCTTCCTCGATCCGGGACACCTACCGGGGGACTGAAGCTTTCTTT.